This is a list of T cell receptor beta chains from one sample in a study of identical twins. TCRdb reprocessed the 5' RACE reads with MiXCR, giving one entry per CDR3 protein. The sample has about 450,000 distinct CDR3 sequences; approximately 17% are singletons. Sequenced input: naive T cells sorted from blood. The receptor source for this set is a man aged 45 to 65 in good health. Each CDR3 is given with its conserved first and last residue. A D gene is named only where the DNA matches it firmly. Size is stated for part of the rows, as once, few or many counts, or as a class when the clone is expanded.

TRBV29-1	TRBJ1-5	many	.	TGCAGCAGGGAGGGGTATTTTAGCAATCAGCCCCAGCATTTT	CSREGYFSNQPQHF
TRBV5-1	TRBJ2-7	many	TRBD1	TGCGCCAGCAGCTTGGCCGGGACAGGTCTCTACGAGCAGTACTTC	CASSLAGTGLYEQYF
TRBV5-1	TRBJ2-5	many	.	TGCGCCAGCAGCTTGCGCGGGCCCTTCCAAGAGACCCAGTACTTC	CASSLRGPFQETQYF
TRBV10-3	TRBJ1-1	.	.	TGTGCCGCCGGAACCTATGGCAGGGCGAACACTGAAGCTTTCTTT	CAAGTYGRANTEAFF
TRBV7-9	TRBJ2-2	.	.	TGTGCCAGCAGCTCCGTGAACACCGGGGAGCTGTTTTTT	CASSSVNTGELFF
TRBV10-3	TRBJ1-1	few	.	TGTGCCATCAGTGAGGGGAATGAAGCTTTCTTT	CAISEGNEAFF
TRBV20-1	TRBJ2-3	many	TRBD2	TGCAGTGCTGGGACTAGGCCTTTTTTGGATACGCAGTATTTT	CSAGTRPFLDTQYF
TRBV7-9	TRBJ2-2	few	.	TGTGCCAGCAGCCCCGAGGAGACGAACACCGGGGAGCTGTTTTTT	CASSPEETNTGELFF
TRBV30	TRBJ2-2	.	TRBD2	TGTGCCTGGAGTGTCCCTAGCGGGAGCCTGGGCACCGGGGAGCTGTTTTTT	CAWSVPSGSLGTGELFF
TRBV15	TRBJ1-2	few	.	TGTGCCACCAGCAGAGACCTGGGACATCCGGCGGCTGGCTACACCTTC	CATSRDLGHPAAGYTF
TRBV11-2	TRBJ2-7	.	.	TGTGCCAGCAGCTTAGATAAGAGTCGGCAGACCTACGAGCAGTACTTC	CASSLDKSRQTYEQYF
TRBV6-6	TRBJ2-3	.	.	TGTGCCAGCGGGCCCACAGATACGCAGTATTTT	CASGPTDTQYF
TRBV20-1	TRBJ2-1	.	.	TGCAGTGCTAGAGATAGGTCCGCGGGGTCCTACAATGAGCAGTTCTTC	CSARDRSAGSYNEQFF
TRBV28	TRBJ2-7	once	.	TGTGCCAGCAGTTTGTTCGGGACTCATGCCACTTGGGGCGAGCAGTACTTC	CASSLFGTHATWGEQYF